This TCR beta chain was identified in a study of neurological immune-mediated disorders. The authors made cDNA by 5'RACE with 10-nucleotide random UMIs. Using its own MiXCR run on the 5' RACE reads, TCRdb lists one record per CDR3 protein. Here the sample spans about 50,000 distinct CDR3 sequences, 3% to 3.5% being singletons. Libraries used 2 million unsorted PBMCs kept frozen in RNAlater. The length of the CDR3 is 15 residues. Germline values: CDR1 DFQATT, CDR2 SNEGSKA (reference sequence). The junction had 5 bases not matched to a gene; V was cut back by 7 bases and J by 0 bases. Study observations and caveats: Phylogenetic grouping assigned the repertoires of 18 of 34 multiple sclerosis patients to one related-CDR3 cluster, which constitutes a possible signature.

This clonotype was seen at least ten times. What it binds is not known. Sample: PBMCs. The genes are TRBV20-1 and TRBJ2-1; 11 nucleotides align to TRBD2. The clonotype originates from a man in his forties with multiple sclerosis. The CDR3 sequence is CSVAGLADSYNEQFF. The DNA of the CDR3 is TGCAGTGTGGCGGGACTAGCGGACTCCTACAATGAGCAGTTCTTC.